One sample yielded the 27 T cell receptor beta chains listed below, sequenced in a study of T cells in Graves' hyperthyroidism and ophthalmopathy. TCR beta CDR3 region amplification was performed from RNA transcripts. The study used the HTBI primer set for a first-round RT-PCR of the TCR CDR3. TCRdb recomputed calls from the multiplex PCR reads with MiXCR, one row per CDR3 protein. The sample carries about 500,000 distinct CDR3 sequences, 46% recorded once. The sequencing input was peripheral blood or thyroid tissue (not recorded which). These receptors originate from an adult woman with Graves' disease, either hyperthyroidism or ophthalmopathy (not recorded which).

This rearrangement joins TRBV7-2 to TRBJ2-2; D is possibly TRBD2 (5 bases). Germline V gives CDR1 SGHTA, CDR2 FQGNSA. This CDR3 is 15 amino acids long. V was cut by 4 bases and J by 0 bases, with 9 bases left in between. This CDR3 is CASSSTRTNTGELFF. The CDR3 coding sequence is TGTGCCAGCAGCTCTACTAGAACGAACACCGGGGAGCTGTTTTTT.

CDR3 amino acids: CASSQGTGWTSYGYTF. CDR3 DNA: TGCGCCAGCAGCCAAGGGACAGGGTGGACGAGCTATGGCTACACCTTC. The genes are TRBV4-3 and TRBJ1-2; TRBD1 matches at 8 bases. Germline CDR1 is LGHNA and CDR2 is YSLEER. The CDR3 spans 16 residues. V trimming: 1 base; J trimming: 4 bases; junction bases outside the gene matches: 8.

On this clonotype: A read error may be the cause here, since a much bigger clone is one base away. The chain carries TRBV5-1 and TRBJ2-7, with a tentative D call TRBD2 (6 bases). Trimming took 4 bases from V and 0 from J, leaving 11 bases between them. The germline CDR1 and CDR2 sequences are SGHRS and YFSETQ. This CDR3 has 14 amino acids. Here the CDR3 reads CASSRDGGSYEQYF. The CDR3 DNA is TGCGCCAGCAGCCGGGACGGGGGCTCCTACGAGCAGTACTTC.

The J gene is TRBJ1-5, the V gene TRBV20-1, with unresolved D. V lost 1 base and J 5 bases, leaving 15 bases between the germline ends. CDR1 is DFQATT and CDR2 is SNEGSKA in the germline V gene (reference sequence). This CDR3 is 15 amino acids long. In DNA, the CDR3 is TGCAGTGCTAGAGCCCTCAATGGGGATCATCAGCCCCAGCATTTT. This translates into CSARALNGDHQPQHF.

In its sample, this clonotype was seen many times. The V gene is TRBV20-1, the J gene TRBJ2-7, with TRBD2 matching over 8 bases. Germline V gives CDR1 DFQATT, CDR2 SNEGSKA (reference sequence). Trimming cost V 3 bases and J 2 bases; bases outside gene matches: 6. The CDR3 extends over 14 amino acids. The CDR3 coding sequence is TGCAGTGCTAGGAGCGGGAGCTCAACCTACGAGCAGTACTTC. Residues: CSARSGSSTYEQYF.

V is TRBV28 and J is TRBJ2-7; D gene unclear. Between the trimmed V and J ends, which lost 8 bases and 0 bases, there was a span of 14 bases. This CDR3 contains 14 residues. The germline gives CDR1 MDHEN, CDR2 SYDVKM. The CDR3 is CASLGPHSSYEQYF. The CDR3 region has the DNA TGTGCCAGCCTCGGACCTCACAGCTCCTACGAGCAGTACTTC. The entire variable domain, with the rest obtained from reference TRBV28 and TRBJ2-7, is as follows: DVKVTQSSRYLVKRTGEKVFLECVQDMDHENMFWYRQDPGLGLRLIYFSYDVKMKEKGDIPEGYSVSREKKERFSLILESASTNQTSMYLCASLGPHSSYEQYFGPGTRLTVT.

V is TRBV7-9 and J is TRBJ1-1; D may be TRBD1 (6 bases). This CDR3 has 15 residues. CDR1 and CDR2 from the germline V gene are SEHNR and FQNEAQ (reference sequence). Trimming removed 1 base at V and 9 bases at J, with 18 bases between. The CDR3 spells CASSLDQGKGLKAFF. The DNA for the CDR3 is TGTGCCAGCAGCTTAGATCAGGGGAAGGGCCTGAAAGCTTTCTTT.

This clonotype was seen a handful of times. The gene calls are TRBV20-1 and TRBJ1-5; the D is unclear. This CDR3 is 12 amino acids long. Germline CDR1 reads DFQATT; CDR2 reads SNEGSKA (reference sequence). Between the trimmed V and J ends, which lost 3 bases and 7 bases, there was a span of 10 bases. CDR3 sequence reads: CSARRERQPQHF. CDR3 bases: TGCAGTGCTAGGAGGGAACGGCAGCCCCAGCATTTT.

This clonotype occurred many times. This sequence joins TRBV6-5 and TRBJ1-6, with D possibly being TRBD1 (5 bases). CDR3 length: 13 amino acids. The V gene's germline CDR1 is MNHEY and CDR2 SVGAGI. Trimming cost V 6 bases and J 5 bases, with 8 bases left between them. This chain's CDR3 is CASSWDHNSPLHF. As DNA, the CDR3 is TGTGCCAGCAGCTGGGACCATAATTCACCCCTCCACTTT.

The chain couples TRBV29-1 to TRBJ2-5; weak D call: TRBD1 (5 bases). The CDR3 has 12 amino acids. Germline-derived CDR1 and CDR2 are SQVTM and ANQGSEA. Written as DNA, the CDR3 is TGCAGAGATGGGGCCTACGGGGAGACCCAGTACTTC. Amino acid sequence: CRDGAYGETQYF.

This clonotype was observed at least ten times. The chain carries TRBV25-1 and TRBJ1-6; D is ambiguous. CDR1 is MGHDK, CDR2 SYGVNS, per germline. The CDR3 runs 13 residues. Trimming pared 1 base from V and 9 bases from J, leaving 7 bases between. Here the CDR3 DNA reads TGTGCCAGCAGTGAATTCCCTACTTCACCCCTCCACTTT. It codes for CASSEFPTSPLHF. The whole variable domain, remainder taken from reference TRBV25-1 and TRBJ1-6, is EADIYQTPRYLVIGTGKKITLECSQTMGHDKMYWYQQDPGMELHLIHYSYGVNSTEKGDLSSESTVSRIRTEHFPLTLESARPSHTSQYLCASSEFPTSPLHFGNGTRLTVT.

This clonotype was counted once. Lacking the conserved final phenylalanine or tryptophan, this CDR3 likely reflects a read error. The DNA is omitted, as the CDR3 cannot be located on it reliably, and the CDR3 follows TCRdb's listing. The chain carries TRBV7-8 and TRBJ2-7; TRBD1 is taken as the D call from the table, unchecked against the DNA. A total of 12 residues make up the CDR3, ends included. The germline gives CDR1 SGHVS, CDR2 FQNEAQ. The CDR3 is CASRSLVVDRGQ.

The chain couples TRBV29-1 to TRBJ1-4; possible D gene TRBD1, 5 bases. Trimming cost V 1 base and J 10 bases, with 16 bases left between them. There are 14 residues in the CDR3. Looked up from germline, CDR1 is SQVTM and CDR2 is ANQGSEA. CDR3 loop: CSVEGGTGRRKLFF. The CDR3 DNA sequence: TGCAGCGTTGAAGGGGGAACAGGTCGACGAAAACTGTTTTTT.

This clonotype appeared once. CDR3 coding DNA: TGTGCCAGCAGTGACCAGGATGAGCATTTT. Amino acids: CASSDQDEHF. The chain couples TRBV2 to TRBJ1-5; D is uncertain. This CDR3 region has 10 residues. The V end lost 3 bases, the J end lost 14 bases, and 8 bases lay between the germline ends. CDR1 is SNHLY and CDR2 is FYNNEI in the germline V gene.

The V gene is TRBV10-3, the J gene TRBJ1-2; 8 bases fit TRBD1. The germline V gene encodes CDR1 ENHRY and CDR2 SYGVKD. Unmatched junction bases numbered 9, after V lost 3 bases and J lost 0 bases. This CDR3 has 17 residues. CDR3 amino acids: CAISDPGTGATNYGYTF. The CDR3 DNA follows: TGTGCCATCAGTGACCCCGGGACAGGAGCCACTAACTATGGCTACACCTTC.

In DNA, the CDR3 is TGTGCCAGCAGCCGCTTACAGTATAACTATGGCTACACCTTC. This encodes CASSRLQYNYGYTF. The rearrangement joins TRBV7-9 to TRBJ1-2; D not certain. The CDR3 consists of 14 residues. The ends were cut back, 5 bases at V and 1 base at J, with 11 bases in the middle. CDR1 and CDR2 (germline): SEHNR, FQNEAQ (reference sequence).

As concerns this clonotype: This could be a read error, since a much larger clone is one nucleotide away. The rearrangement links TRBV10-3 to TRBJ1-5, with no clear D. V was cut by 4 bases and J by 4 bases, with 11 bases left in between. Germline CDR1 is ENHRY and CDR2 is SYGVKD. The CDR3 length is 14 residues. The CDR3 sequence: CAISGASGNQPQHF. The CDR3 nucleotides read TGTGCCATCAGTGGGGCATCGGGGAATCAGCCCCAGCATTTT.

The rearrangement links TRBV10-3 to TRBJ2-5; TRBD1 aligns across 10 bases. The CDR3 runs to 14 residues. Germline trimming cut 7 bases from V and 4 bases from J; bases unmatched to any gene: 6. From germline, CDR1 is ENHRY and CDR2 SYGVKD. The CDR3 reads CAITPGQGRETQYF. The CDR3 nucleotides are TGTGCCATCACGCCGGGACAGGGGCGAGAGACCCAGTACTTC.

For this clonotype: A much bigger clone sits one base away, suggesting this may be a read error. V is TRBV20-1 and J is TRBJ2-7, with 9 bases that match TRBD1. This CDR3 region has 14 residues. Germline V gene sequence: CDR1 DFQATT, CDR2 SNEGSKA (reference sequence). The CDR3 reads CSAFDRGGPYEQCF. For the CDR3, the DNA is TGCAGTGCCTTCGACAGGGGGGGACCCTACGAGCAGTGCTTC.

The chain couples TRBV7-9 to TRBJ2-5; 10 bases agree with TRBD2. The CDR3 has 15 residues. Trimming cost V 1 base and J 4 bases; bases outside gene matches: 3. Germline V lookup: CDR1 SEHNR, CDR2 FQNEAQ (reference sequence). CDR3 protein: CASSLGSSGRETQYF. The CDR3 bases are TGTGCCAGCAGCTTAGGGTCTAGCGGGAGAGAGACCCAGTACTTC. The whole variable domain, filled in from reference TRBV7-9 and TRBJ2-5, reads DTGVSQNPRHKITKRGQNVTFRCDPISEHNRLYWYRQTLGQGPEFLTYFQNEAQLEKSRLLSDRFSAERPKGSFSTLEIQRTEQGDSAMYLCASSLGSSGRETQYFGPGTRLLVL.

This clonotype has at least ten counts. The V call is TRBV2, the J call TRBJ2-3, with 12 bases identical to TRBD2. Germline assignment: CDR1 SNHLY and CDR2 FYNNEI. The CDR3 sequence is 20 residues long. With V trimmed by 3 bases and J by 0 bases, 13 bases remained unmatched. DNA for the CDR3: TGTGCCAGCAGTGAGGTGTTCGGGGCTAGCGGGAGGGTGAGCACAGATACGCAGTATTTT. Translation: CASSEVFGASGRVSTDTQYF.

The sample holds a few counts of this clonotype. The genes are TRBV13 and TRBJ1-4; 9 bases are shared with TRBD1. The CDR3 length is 14 residues. Germline-derived CDR1 and CDR2 are PRHDT and FYEKMQ (reference sequence). V shed 8 bases and J 8 bases; nucleotides not matched to a gene: 9. CDR3 nucleotides: TGTGCCAGCTCACCACAGGGGGCGAAAGAAAAACTGTTTTTT. Protein product: CASSPQGAKEKLFF.

This clonotype was seen repeatedly, ten times or more. Written as DNA, the CDR3 is TGTGCCAGCAGTTCCTCTCTCCACGAGCAGTACTTC. Its translation: CASSSSLHEQYF. V is TRBV12-3 or TRBV12-4 and J is TRBJ2-7; no clear D. This CDR3 region has 12 residues. The V gene lost 4 bases and the J gene lost 5 bases, with 9 bases spanning the gap.

The V gene is TRBV29-1, the J gene TRBJ1-2, with a possible D match to TRBD1 (5 bases). Germline V lookup: CDR1 SQVTM, CDR2 ANQGSEA. Trimming took 6 bases from V and 2 from J, leaving 13 bases between them. The CDR3 is made up of 13 amino acids. The DNA of the CDR3 is TGCAGCGTGGCCAGGGAGAGAAACTATGGCTACACCTTC. Encoded protein: CSVARERNYGYTF.

This sequence joins TRBV11-2 and TRBJ2-2; no firm D call. Germline V gives CDR1 SGHAT, CDR2 FQNNGV. The germline V and J ends were trimmed by 5 bases and 3 bases, with 10 bases remaining between them. The CDR3 sequence is 14 residues long. The CDR3 loop reads CASSHFSDTGELFF. DNA of the CDR3: TGTGCCAGCAGCCACTTTTCTGACACCGGGGAGCTGTTTTTT.

The V gene is TRBV2, the J gene TRBJ1-4; 8 bases agree with TRBD1. With 4 bases clipped from V and 7 bases from J, the junction kept 8 bases outside the gene matches. Germline V gives CDR1 SNHLY, CDR2 FYNNEI. CDR3 length: 15 residues. CDR3 bases: TGTGCCAGCAGTGCCCAGGGGGCGCGAGGTGAAAAACTGTTTTTT. Encoded protein: CASSAQGARGEKLFF.

The chain joins TRBV9 to TRBJ1-5; 10 positions agree with TRBD1. J lost 2 bases, V lost 4 bases, and 6 bases had no gene match. The V gene's germline CDR1 is SGDLS and CDR2 YYNGEE. This CDR3 contains 16 residues. The CDR3 DNA follows: TGTGCCAGCAGCATTAGGGACAGGGGAGGCAATCAGCCCCAGCATTTT. This codes for CASSIRDRGGNQPQHF.